This T cell receptor beta chain was documented in a study of post-analysis software for immune sequencing data. For the study at large: Included courses were relapsing-remitting and secondary progressive multiple sclerosis; progressive-relapsing multiple sclerosis was also included.

The germline gives CDR1 MNHEY, CDR2 SVGEGT. V lost 7 bases and J lost 3; bases outside the gene matches: 11. There are 15 residues in the CDR3. General study findings and limits: Elevated frequency relative to controls characterized four or five TRBV segments in patients, TRBV5-6, TRBV5-1 and TRBV20-1 among them. Multiple sclerosis was associated with a significant reduction in normalized Chao1 diversity relative to controls.

Included in the TCR beta cDNA libraries were unique molecular identifiers. About 500,000 cDNA molecules were obtained per 1 to 10 million input T cells. TCRdb re-called the PCR reads through MiXCR, storing one row per CDR3 protein. The data show about 400,000 distinct CDR3 sequences, with roughly 30% seen just once and roughly an eighth held by the top ten. Points on this clonotype: Its antigen is unidentified.

The TCR sequence derives from a girl between 10 and 17 years old with multiple sclerosis. The V and J genes are TRBV6-2 or TRBV6-3 and TRBJ1-1; TRBD1 agrees at 7 bases. Sequenced input: blood. CDR3 residues: CASIPRQGGYTEAFF. The CDR3 DNA reads TGTGCCAGCATCCCACGACAGGGTGGTTACACTGAAGCTTTCTTT.